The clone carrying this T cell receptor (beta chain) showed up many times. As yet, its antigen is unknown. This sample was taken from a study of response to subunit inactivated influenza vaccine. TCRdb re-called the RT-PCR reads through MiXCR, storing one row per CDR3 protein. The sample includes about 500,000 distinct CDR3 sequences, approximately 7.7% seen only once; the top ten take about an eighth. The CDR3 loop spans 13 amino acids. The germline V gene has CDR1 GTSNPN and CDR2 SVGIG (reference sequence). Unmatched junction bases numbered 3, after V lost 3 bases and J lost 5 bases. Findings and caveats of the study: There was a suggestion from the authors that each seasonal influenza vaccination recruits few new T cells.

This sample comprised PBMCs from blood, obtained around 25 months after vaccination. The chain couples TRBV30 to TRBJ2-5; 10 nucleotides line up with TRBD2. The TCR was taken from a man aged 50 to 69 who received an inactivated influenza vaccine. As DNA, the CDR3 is TGTGCCTGGAGCGGACTAGCGGCGGAGACCCAGTACTTC. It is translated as CAWSGLAAETQYF.